A single sample gave rise to the 10 T cell receptor beta chains below, sequenced in a study of blood T cell repertoires in COVID-19. The repertoire was sequenced with immunoSEQ multiplex PCR; TCRdb's copy has only in-frame clones and lacks some. The repertoire holds about 300,000 clones, with 86% as singletons. The sample was PBMCs or T cells enriched from blood (not recorded which). The receptors originated from a woman between 18 and 30 years old who had recovered from COVID-19.

This chain joins TRBV14 and TRBJ1-6; D is undetermined. V dropped 3 bases and J dropped 5 bases, with 8 bases sitting between them. Looked up from germline, CDR1 is SGHDN and CDR2 is FVKESK. There are 14 residues in the CDR3. The CDR3 nucleotides read TGTGCCAGCAGCCAGAATCTAAATAATTCACCCCTCCACTTT. Amino acids: CASSQNLNNSPLHF.

The chain links TRBV5-1 to TRBJ2-1; a weak D match, TRBD2 (6 bases). The CDR3 extends over 16 amino acids. Germline V gene sequence: CDR1 SGHRS, CDR2 YFSETQ. Between the trimmed V and J ends, which lost 2 bases and 1 base, there was a span of 13 bases. The CDR3: CASSFYRERSYNEQFF. CDR3 bases: TGCGCCAGCAGCTTCTACCGGGAGAGATCCTACAATGAGCAGTTCTTC.

The chain combines TRBV9 with TRBJ2-2, with D possibly matching TRBD2 (5 bases). Germline V gene lookup returns CDR1 SGDLS and CDR2 YYNGEE. The CDR3 has 16 amino acids. V lost 0 bases, J lost 3 bases, and 12 bases lay in between. This CDR3 is CASSVGGGSDTGELFF. CDR3 nucleotides: TGTGCCAGCAGCGTAGGAGGTGGGAGCGACACCGGGGAGCTGTTTTTT.

V is TRBV19 and J is TRBJ1-5, with TRBD1 matching 7 bases. The CDR3 is made up of 14 amino acids. V gave up 2 bases and J gave up 3 bases; unmatched junction bases: 1. Germline V gene lookup returns CDR1 LNHDA and CDR2 SQIVND (reference sequence). CDR3 coding DNA: TGTGCCAGTAGTATACAGGGGGACAATCAGCCCCAGCATTTT. Its protein product is CASSIQGDNQPQHF.

The genes are TRBV28 and TRBJ1-5; TRBD1 matches 9 bases. Germline CDR1 and CDR2: MDHEN and SYDVKM. The V segment lost 5 bases and the J segment 3 bases; nucleotides outside the gene matches: 5. The CDR3 spans 15 residues. CDR3 in amino acids: CASSPRDRANQPQHF. The CDR3 nucleotides are TGTGCCAGCAGTCCCCGGGACAGGGCCAATCAGCCCCAGCATTTT.

The chain employs TRBV5-8 and TRBJ2-3, with 7 bases matching TRBD2. Trimming took 4 bases from V and 0 from J; bases not matched to a gene: 2. There are 14 residues in the CDR3. Germline CDR1 and CDR2: SGHTS and YDEGEE. The CDR3 region is CASSRGLSTDTQYF. As DNA, the CDR3 is TGTGCCAGCAGCCGGGGACTAAGCACAGATACGCAGTATTTT.

The V gene is TRBV5-6, the J gene TRBJ2-7, with 10 bases fitting TRBD1. This CDR3 is 16 amino acids long. Germline V lookup: CDR1 SGHDT, CDR2 YYEEEE. After removal of 4 bases from V and 4 bases from J, the junction contained 11 bases not matched to a gene. CDR3 protein: CASSTRGQGTPYEQYF. In nucleotides, the CDR3 is TGTGCCAGCAGCACCCGGGGACAGGGGACCCCTTACGAGCAGTACTTC.

The V and J genes are TRBV3-1 (or the pseudogene TRBV3-2) and TRBJ1-1; no clear D. The CDR3 extends over 14 amino acids. Trimming took 1 base from V and 0 from J, leaving 6 bases between them. Germline values: CDR1 LGHDT, CDR2 YNNKEL (reference sequence). CDR3 nucleotides: TGTGCCAGCAGCCAAGCCGGGGTGAACACTGAAGCTTTCTTT. It specifies CASSQAGVNTEAFF.

Regarding this clone: Other nucleotide sequences from this sample produce the same CDR3. The chain couples TRBV19 to TRBJ1-6; 8 bases align to TRBD1. V shed 7 bases, J shed 7 bases, and the junction held 3 bases outside the gene matches. Germline CDR1 LNHDA, CDR2 SQIVND (reference sequence). The CDR3 spans 13 residues. CDR3 sequence: CASNQGANSPLHF. The CDR3 coding sequence is TGTGCCAGTAATCAGGGGGCGAATTCACCCCTCCACTTT.

The gene calls are TRBV5-5 and TRBJ1-2; 7 nucleotides line up with TRBD1. This CDR3 contains 15 residues. Losses at the gene ends were 4 bases for V and 7 bases for J; bases not matched to a gene: 13. CDR1 is SGHKS and CDR2 is YYEKEE in the germline V gene (reference sequence). CDR3 sequence reads: CASSATGDWFAGYTF. CDR3 bases: TGTGCCAGCAGCGCCACAGGGGACTGGTTCGCTGGCTACACCTTC.